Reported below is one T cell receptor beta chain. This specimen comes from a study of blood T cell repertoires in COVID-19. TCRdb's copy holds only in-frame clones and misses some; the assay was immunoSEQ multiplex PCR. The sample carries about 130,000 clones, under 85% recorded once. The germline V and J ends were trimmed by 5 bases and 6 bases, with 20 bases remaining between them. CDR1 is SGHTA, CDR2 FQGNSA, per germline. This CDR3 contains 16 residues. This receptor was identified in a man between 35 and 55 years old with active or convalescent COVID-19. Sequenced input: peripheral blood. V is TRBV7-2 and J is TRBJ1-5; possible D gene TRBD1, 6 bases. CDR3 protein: CASSAHGGGGGQPQHF. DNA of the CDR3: TGTGCCAGCAGCGCCCACGGCGGGGGCGGTGGTCAGCCCCAGCATTTT.